What follows describes a single T cell receptor (beta chain). The antigen is not known. The 5'RACE method, run with constant-segment primers, produced TCR alpha and TCR beta cDNA libraries (carrying sample barcodes and UMIs). TCRdb reprocessed the 5' RACE reads with MiXCR, giving one entry per CDR3 protein. The repertoire holds approximately 270,000 distinct CDR3 sequences, roughly 16% seen once, with roughly 25% in the top ten. This specimen belongs to a study of T-cell memory formation after mild COVID-19. The overall study: Largely, TCR clusters stayed within a single donor.

V was pared by 0 bases and J by 0 bases, with 7 bases between. The CDR3 is 15 residues long. Germline-derived CDR1 and CDR2 are KGHDR and SFDVKD. Study observations and caveats: Shrinking CD4+ clones were chiefly CM and EM; CD8+ ones were chiefly EMRA. Later expanders leaned toward CD4+, whereas clones contracting from day 15 to 85 were balanced CD4/CD8.

This receptor was obtained from a man aged 18 to 30 who had mild COVID-19 (a few samples of this study predate the infection). Cell type and time point are not known. The gene calls are TRBV24-1 and TRBJ1-1; D call uncertain. Source material: PBMCs or a T cell subset sorted from them (not recorded which). CDR3 protein: CATSDLYNMNTEAFF. The CDR3 region has the DNA TGTGCCACCAGTGATTTGTATAATATGAACACTGAAGCTTTCTTT.